A single TCR beta chain is shown here with its context. Its antigen is unknown. This entry comes from a study of cytomegalovirus exposure and HLA in healthy donors. The PCR used 60 Vbeta and 13 Jbeta primers. As handled by the study authors: The count from a later analysis was tens of millions of unique TCR beta chains, about 10 million of them shared. Only in-frame clones appear in the TCRdb table, and some are missing; sequencing was by immunoSEQ multiplex PCR. That table furnishes V, J and clone size, whereas the DNA furnished D and trimming. The repertoire holds some 120,000 clones, with over 9.5% as singletons. Whole-study results and caveats: TCR beta sequences numbering about 17,000 were associated with HLA alleles at 0.05 false discovery rate in a later analysis.

CDR3 length: 15 residues. In germline, CDR1 is MGHRA, CDR2 YSYEKL. Trimming left V 0 bases short and J 7 bases short, with 10 bases between. The material sequenced was PBMCs. This clonotype was sampled from a woman under 30 in good health and CMV-seropositive. This chain links TRBV4-1 with TRBJ1-6; no definite D call. CDR3 region: CASSQDIQTNSPLHF. The CDR3 DNA is TGCGCCAGCAGCCAAGATATCCAGACAAATTCACCCCTCCACTTT.